The 29 T cell receptor beta chains presented below share a single source sample, sequenced in a study of control samples from healthy donors and cancer patients. The data were produced by immunoSEQ multiplex PCR, yet TCRdb's version contains in-frame clones alone and is incomplete. The sample has roughly 150,000 clones; 80% to 90% are singletons. The specimen was blood. The receptors derive from a man in his late teens or twenties in good health.

The chain employs TRBV19 and TRBJ2-5; D gene unclear. The V gene lost 4 bases and the J gene lost 7 bases, with 7 bases spanning the gap. The CDR3 loop spans 11 amino acids. The germline CDR1 and CDR2 sequences are LNHDA and SQIVND (reference sequence). This CDR3 reads CASSTRGTQYF. Here the CDR3 DNA reads TGTGCCAGTAGTACCCGCGGGACCCAGTACTTC.

The rearrangement joins TRBV6-1 to TRBJ1-5, with TRBD1 as a possible D gene (6 bases). V gave up 3 bases and J gave up 4 bases, with 19 bases separating them. The CDR3 runs 17 residues. The germline V gene has CDR1 MNHNS and CDR2 SASEGT. Here the CDR3 reads CASSDRTGLIRNQPQHF. In DNA, the CDR3 is TGTGCCAGCAGTGATCGAACAGGGTTAATAAGGAATCAGCCCCAGCATTTT.

V is TRBV5-1 and J is TRBJ2-7; 15 bases line up with TRBD2. The CDR3 extends over 17 amino acids. Trimming took 4 bases from V and 6 from J; bases not matched to a gene: 11. Germline V CDR1 and CDR2: SGHRS, YFSETQ. The CDR3 region has the DNA TGCGCCAGCAGCGATGGACTAGCGGGGGGGCCCTCTGGCGAGCAGTACTTC. Residues: CASSDGLAGGPSGEQYF.

This clone appeared once. The rearrangement uses TRBV30 and TRBJ1-5; D remains unclear. This CDR3 has 15 amino acids. Germline CDR1 and CDR2: GTSNPN and SVGIG (reference sequence). V lost 1 base, J lost 3 bases, and 13 bases lay in between. CDR3 in amino acids: CAWSEYSSPNQPQHF. The CDR3 DNA is TGTGCCTGGAGTGAGTATTCCAGTCCCAATCAGCCCCAGCATTTT.

This chain links TRBV5-6 with TRBJ1-2, with TRBD1 as a possible D gene (6 bases). The CDR3 runs 17 residues. The V and J ends lost 4 bases and 4 bases respectively, with 23 bases between them. The germline gives CDR1 SGHDT, CDR2 YYEEEE. For the CDR3, the DNA is TGTGCCAGCAGCCCGGGAAGGGTCGGGGGCACAAGCTATGGCTACACCTTC. Translating it yields CASSPGRVGGTSYGYTF.

This rearrangement joins TRBV6-6 to TRBJ1-4; 7 bases are a match to TRBD1. The J segment lost 7 bases and the V segment lost 10 bases, leaving 12 bases of the junction unmatched. CDR3 size: 14 residues. CDR1 and CDR2 from the germline V gene are MNHNY and SVGAGI (reference sequence). This chain's CDR3 is CATSRGSHGEKLFF. In nucleotides, the CDR3 is TGTGCCACGTCCAGGGGGTCGCACGGTGAAAAACTGTTTTTT.

This rearrangement joins TRBV4-1 to TRBJ1-5; perhaps TRBD1 as D (5 bases). Trimming took 1 base from V and 6 from J, leaving 13 bases between them. The CDR3 covers 15 residues. Germline V CDR1 and CDR2: MGHRA, YSYEKL. CDR3 loop: CASSQVLGGTQPQHF. The DNA of the CDR3 is TGCGCCAGCAGCCAAGTCTTGGGGGGGACTCAGCCCCAGCATTTT.

This clone occurred a few times. The chain carries TRBV28 and TRBJ1-5, with D perhaps TRBD1 (5 bases). The V end lost 6 bases, the J end lost 5 bases, and 20 bases lay between the germline ends. Germline CDR1 MDHEN, CDR2 SYDVKM. There are 16 residues in the CDR3. CDR3 DNA sequence: TGTGCCAGCAGCTCCTTCCTCGGACACAATGATCAGCCCCAGCATTTT. This encodes CASSSFLGHNDQPQHF. The full variable domain, rest sourced from reference TRBV28 and TRBJ1-5, is DVKVTQSSRYLVKRTGEKVFLECVQDMDHENMFWYRQDPGLGLRLIYFSYDVKMKEKGDIPEGYSVSREKKERFSLILESASTNQTSMYLCASSSFLGHNDQPQHFGDGTRLSIL.

The chain uses TRBV4-2 and TRBJ1-1, with 12 bases identical to TRBD1. The CDR3 spans 17 residues. Germline V gene lookup returns CDR1 LGHNA and CDR2 YNFKEQ. Trimming cost V 4 bases and J 1 base; bases outside gene matches: 7. The CDR3 region is CASSRAGTGGENTEAFF. Here the CDR3 DNA reads TGTGCCAGCAGCCGGGCTGGGACAGGGGGCGAGAACACTGAAGCTTTCTTT.

CDR3 in DNA: TGTGCCAGTAGTATAGAATCGGCCAGGGCTTGGGGCTACACCTTC. It yields the protein CASSIESARAWGYTF. The chain recombines TRBV19 with TRBJ1-2, with D possibly matching TRBD1 (5 bases). CDR3 length: 15 residues. The V gene's germline CDR1 is LNHDA and CDR2 SQIVND (reference sequence). The V end lost 0 bases, the J end lost 8 bases, and 16 bases lay between the germline ends. The full variable domain, rest sourced from reference TRBV19 and TRBJ1-2, is DGGITQSPKYLFRKEGQNVTLSCEQNLNHDAMYWYRQDPGQGLRLIYYSQIVNDFQKGDIAEGYSVSREKKESFPLTVTSAQKNPTAFYLCASSIESARAWGYTFGSGTRLTVV.

The chain combines TRBV21-1 with TRBJ1-1; the table's D call TRBD1 went unverified against the DNA. TRBV21-1 constitutes a pseudogene. The CDR3 contains 15 residues. CDR3 region: CASSSHRGLGTEAFF. The CDR3 nucleotides read TGTGCCAGCAGCAGCCACAGGGGGCTGGGGACTGAAGCTTTCTTT.

The chain couples TRBV19 to TRBJ2-7, with D perhaps matching TRBD1 (5 bases). The CDR3 loop spans 15 amino acids. The ends were cut back, 3 bases at V and 0 bases at J, with 12 bases in the middle. Germline-derived CDR1 and CDR2 are LNHDA and SQIVND (reference sequence). CDR3 residues: CASSISGASSYEQYF. CDR3 in DNA: TGTGCCAGTAGTATCTCTGGGGCCTCCTCCTACGAGCAGTACTTC.

The rearrangement uses TRBV11-3 and TRBJ2-1, with D possibly TRBD1 on 6 matching bases. Trimming cost V 1 base and J 0 bases, with 7 bases left between them. The germline V gene encodes CDR1 SGHNT and CDR2 YENEEA. This CDR3 region has 15 residues. CDR3 sequence: CASSLAGVSYNEQFF. The CDR3 DNA reads as TGTGCCAGCAGCTTAGCAGGGGTCTCCTACAATGAGCAGTTCTTC.

In this sample, this clone turned up once. The chain employs TRBV30 and TRBJ2-3, with 8 positions matching TRBD2. CDR3 size: 19 residues. J was trimmed by 3 bases and V by 0 bases; bases with no gene match: 17. CDR1 and CDR2 (germline): GTSNPN, SVGIG (reference sequence). CDR3 amino acids: CAWSVFSGDFLSDTDTQYF. In DNA form, the CDR3 reads TGTGCCTGGAGTGTATTTAGCGGGGATTTTTTGAGTGATACAGATACGCAGTATTTT.

The chain links TRBV27 to TRBJ1-1; the D gene is possibly TRBD1 (6 bases). Trimming took off 3 bases at V and 1 base at J, with 12 bases between the two ends. The CDR3 sequence is 15 residues long. Germline CDR1 reads MNHEY; CDR2 reads SMNVEV (reference sequence). The CDR3 loop reads CASSFSRTENTEAFF. CDR3 sequence (DNA): TGTGCCAGCAGTTTCTCCCGGACAGAGAACACTGAAGCTTTCTTT.

V and J are TRBV11-2 and TRBJ2-1; TRBD2 aligns across 8 bases. Germline V CDR1 and CDR2: SGHAT, FQNNGV. This CDR3 spans 16 amino acids. V trimming: 0 bases; J trimming: 6 bases; junction bases outside the gene matches: 7. CDR3 amino acids: CASSLDSGTRGNEQFF. In nucleotides, the CDR3 is TGTGCCAGCAGCTTAGATTCCGGGACTAGAGGCAATGAGCAGTTCTTC.

The chain combines TRBV6-6 with TRBJ2-7; no clear D. The V end was cut by 0 bases, the J end by 0 bases, with 3 bases between. The CDR3 covers 13 residues. Germline CDR1 reads MNHNY; CDR2 reads SVGAGI (reference sequence). DNA for the CDR3: TGTGCCAGCAGTTACTCGTCCTCCTACGAGCAGTACTTC. Protein product: CASSYSSSYEQYF.

The V and J genes are TRBV11-2 and TRBJ2-5; no clear D. V was trimmed by 0 bases and J by 5 bases, leaving 10 bases between them. The CDR3 covers 14 residues. CDR1 is SGHAT, CDR2 FQNNGV, per germline. The CDR3 sequence: CASSLEPARETQYF. The CDR3 DNA reads as TGTGCCAGCAGCTTAGAACCAGCTAGGGAGACCCAGTACTTC. The full variable domain, in which reference TRBV11-2 and TRBJ2-5 provide the parts outside the CDR3, is EAGVAQSPRYKIIEKRQSVAFWCNPISGHATLYWYQQILGQGPKLLIQFQNNGVVDDSQLPKDRFSAERLKGVDSTLKIQPAKLEDSAVYLCASSLEPARETQYFGPGTRLLVL.

The V and J genes are TRBV5-5 and TRBJ2-2; 7 bases match TRBD1. This CDR3 region has 16 residues. From germline, CDR1 is SGHKS and CDR2 YYEKEE (reference sequence). After removal of 0 bases from V and 2 bases from J, the junction contained 4 bases not matched to a gene. This chain's CDR3 is CASSLVQGLNTGELFF. The CDR3 DNA sequence: TGTGCCAGCAGCTTGGTACAGGGGCTCAACACCGGGGAGCTGTTTTTT.

This clone was detected once. This chain connects TRBV7-8 to TRBJ2-7; 8 bases line up with TRBD1. The germline V gene encodes CDR1 SGHVS and CDR2 FQNEAQ. The J segment lost 3 bases and the V segment lost 2 bases, leaving 0 bases of the junction unmatched. The CDR3 extends over 13 amino acids. The CDR3 is CASSLTGGYEQYF. DNA of the CDR3: TGTGCCAGCAGCTTAACAGGGGGCTACGAGCAGTACTTC.

The chain employs TRBV3-1 (or the pseudogene TRBV3-2) and TRBJ2-7; tentative D call: TRBD1 (5 bases). The V end was cut by 6 bases, the J end by 3 bases, with 18 bases between. Germline assignment: CDR1 LGHDT and CDR2 YNNKEL (reference sequence). The CDR3 extends over 15 amino acids. The CDR3 sequence: CASSFDSAKGYEQYF. DNA of the CDR3: TGTGCCAGCAGTTTTGACAGTGCCAAAGGCTACGAGCAGTACTTC.

The chain links TRBV18 to TRBJ2-6; the match to TRBD1 covers 7 bases. Germline V gives CDR1 KGHSH, CDR2 LQKENI. The CDR3 runs to 16 residues. V shed 0 bases and J 6 bases; nucleotides not matched to a gene: 5. In DNA form, the CDR3 reads TGTGCCAGCTCACCACCTGTACAGGGGTTGGCCAACGTCCTGACTTTC. This sequence encodes CASSPPVQGLANVLTF.

The V and J genes are TRBV19 and TRBJ1-5; TRBD1 aligns across 8 bases. Trimming at V came to 3 bases and at J to 5 bases, leaving 9 bases not matched to a gene. The CDR3 covers 16 residues. Germline assignment: CDR1 LNHDA and CDR2 SQIVND (reference sequence). The CDR3 sequence: CASSIQGAPSDQPQHF. The CDR3 coding sequence is TGTGCCAGTAGTATTCAGGGGGCCCCCAGCGATCAGCCCCAGCATTTT.

The V and J genes are TRBV3-1 (or the pseudogene TRBV3-2) and TRBJ1-1; possibly TRBD1 for D (5 bases). The length of the CDR3 is 14 residues. V was cut by 3 bases and J by 9 bases, with 17 bases left in between. The germline gives CDR1 LGHDT, CDR2 YNNKEL (reference sequence). CDR3: CASSHPGGSGQAFF. As DNA, the CDR3 is TGTGCCAGCAGCCATCCTGGGGGATCCGGCCAAGCTTTCTTT.

This chain links TRBV5-6 with TRBJ1-1; the D gene is possibly TRBD1 (5 bases). Trimming removed 0 bases from V and 7 bases from J, with 7 bases in between. The CDR3 is 12 amino acids. From germline, CDR1 is SGHDT and CDR2 YYEEEE. CDR3 loop: CASSLGQGEAFF. The CDR3 DNA is TGTGCCAGCAGCTTGGGTCAGGGTGAAGCTTTCTTT.

The V and J genes are TRBV6-5 and TRBJ2-3, with 10 bases that match TRBD2. The CDR3 extends over 15 amino acids. In germline, CDR1 is MNHEY, CDR2 SVGAGI. The junction had 7 bases not matched to a gene; V was cut back by 6 bases and J by 4 bases. The CDR3 loop is CASRQLSGGADTQYF. The CDR3 DNA reads TGTGCCAGCAGACAACTAAGCGGGGGGGCAGATACGCAGTATTTT.

This rearrangement joins TRBV30 to TRBJ2-2, with D unclear. The CDR3 has 15 amino acids. The V gene's germline CDR1 is GTSNPN and CDR2 SVGIG (reference sequence). Trimming stripped 4 bases from V and 3 bases from J, with 15 bases between. The CDR3 region is CAWNGLWADTGELFF. In DNA form, the CDR3 reads TGTGCCTGGAACGGCCTTTGGGCAGACACCGGGGAGCTGTTTTTT. The whole variable domain, filled in from reference TRBV30 and TRBJ2-2, reads SQTIHQWPATLVQPVGSPLSLECTVEGTSNPNLYWYRQAAGRGLQLLFYSVGIGQISSEVPQNLSASRPQDRQFILSSKKLLLSDSGFYLCAWNGLWADTGELFFGEGSRLTVL.

V gene TRBV5-4 combines with J gene TRBJ2-3, with 9 bases aligning to TRBD1. CDR1 is SGHNT and CDR2 is YYREEE in the germline V gene (reference sequence). The CDR3 has 16 residues. The V and J ends lost 4 bases and 6 bases, in that order; junction bases with no gene match: 12. CDR3 nucleotides: TGTGCCAGCAGCCCTACGGGACAGGGAGGTTGGGATACGCAGTATTTT. It translates to CASSPTGQGGWDTQYF.

V and J are TRBV12-3 or TRBV12-4 and TRBJ2-7, with TRBD1 as a possible D gene (5 bases). This CDR3 comprises 13 residues. Trimming removed 6 bases from V and 0 bases from J, with 9 bases in between. CDR3 bases: TGTGCCAGCAGAGCAGGGTACTCCTACGAGCAGTACTTC. Residues: CASRAGYSYEQYF.